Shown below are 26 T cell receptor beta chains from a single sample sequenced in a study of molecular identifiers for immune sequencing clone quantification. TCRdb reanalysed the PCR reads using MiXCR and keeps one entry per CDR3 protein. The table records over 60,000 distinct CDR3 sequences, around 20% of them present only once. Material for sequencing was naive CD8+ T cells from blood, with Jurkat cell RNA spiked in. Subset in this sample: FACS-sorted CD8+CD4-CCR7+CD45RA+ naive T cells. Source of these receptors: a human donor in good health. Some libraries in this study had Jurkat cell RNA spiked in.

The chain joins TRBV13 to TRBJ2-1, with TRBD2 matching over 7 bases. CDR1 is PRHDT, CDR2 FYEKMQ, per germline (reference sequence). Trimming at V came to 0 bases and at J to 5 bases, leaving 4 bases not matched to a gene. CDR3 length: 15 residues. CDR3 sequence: CASSLGVGGHNEQFF. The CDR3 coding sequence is TGTGCCAGCAGCTTAGGGGTGGGAGGGCACAATGAGCAGTTCTTC.

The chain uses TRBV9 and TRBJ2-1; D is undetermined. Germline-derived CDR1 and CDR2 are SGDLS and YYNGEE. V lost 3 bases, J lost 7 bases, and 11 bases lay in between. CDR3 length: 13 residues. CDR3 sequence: CASSASTTNEQFF. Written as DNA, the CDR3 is TGTGCCAGCAGCGCCTCGACCACGAATGAGCAGTTCTTC.

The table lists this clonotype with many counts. CDR3 in amino acids: CASTRQLMTPDSPLHF. In DNA, the CDR3 is TGCGCCAGCACCCGACAGCTGATGACGCCGGATTCACCCCTCCACTTT. V gene TRBV23-1 combines with J gene TRBJ1-6, with D possibly matching TRBD1 (5 bases). TRBV23-1 is an ORF for which the function is uncertain. This CDR3 has 16 amino acids. With 7 bases removed from V and 8 bases from J, the gap between germline ends came to 21 bases.

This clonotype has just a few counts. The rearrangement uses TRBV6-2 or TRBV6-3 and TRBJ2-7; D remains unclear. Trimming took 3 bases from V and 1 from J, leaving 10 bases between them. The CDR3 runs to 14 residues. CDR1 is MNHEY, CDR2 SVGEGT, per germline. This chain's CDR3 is CASSYAWGSYEQYF. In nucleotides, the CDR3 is TGTGCCAGCAGTTATGCTTGGGGATCCTACGAGCAGTACTTC.

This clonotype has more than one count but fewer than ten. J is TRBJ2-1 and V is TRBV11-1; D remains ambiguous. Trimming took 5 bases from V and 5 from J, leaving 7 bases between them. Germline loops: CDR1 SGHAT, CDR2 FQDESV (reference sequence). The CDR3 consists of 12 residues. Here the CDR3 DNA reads TGTGCCAGCAGCCGGAGCAACAATGAGCAGTTCTTC. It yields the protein CASSRSNNEQFF.

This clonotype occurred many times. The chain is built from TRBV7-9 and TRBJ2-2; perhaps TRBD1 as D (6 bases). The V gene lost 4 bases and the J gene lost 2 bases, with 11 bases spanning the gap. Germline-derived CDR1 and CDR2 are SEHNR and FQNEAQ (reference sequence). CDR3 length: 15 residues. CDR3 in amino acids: CASSSIRGNTGELFF. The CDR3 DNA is TGTGCCAGCAGCTCGATCAGGGGTAACACCGGGGAGCTGTTTTTT. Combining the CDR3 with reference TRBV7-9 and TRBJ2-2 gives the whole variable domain DTGVSQNPRHKITKRGQNVTFRCDPISEHNRLYWYRQTLGQGPEFLTYFQNEAQLEKSRLLSDRFSAERPKGSFSTLEIQRTEQGDSAMYLCASSSIRGNTGELFFGEGSRLTVL.

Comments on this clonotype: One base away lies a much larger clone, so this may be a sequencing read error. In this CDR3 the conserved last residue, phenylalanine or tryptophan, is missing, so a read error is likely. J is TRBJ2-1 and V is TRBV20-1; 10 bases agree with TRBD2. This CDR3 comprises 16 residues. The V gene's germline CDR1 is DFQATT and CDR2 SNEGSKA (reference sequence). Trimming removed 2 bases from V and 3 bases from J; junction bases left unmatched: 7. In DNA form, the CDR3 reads TGCAGTGCTAGAAAAAAAGCGGGAGGGTACTACAATGAGCAGTTCATC. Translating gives CSARKKAGGYYNEQFI.

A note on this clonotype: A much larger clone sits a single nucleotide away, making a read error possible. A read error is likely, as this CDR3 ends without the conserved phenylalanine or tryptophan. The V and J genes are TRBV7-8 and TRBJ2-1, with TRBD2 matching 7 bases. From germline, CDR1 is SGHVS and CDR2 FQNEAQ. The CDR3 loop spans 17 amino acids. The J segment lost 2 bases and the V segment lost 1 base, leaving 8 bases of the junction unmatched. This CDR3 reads CASSLDPGGGAYNEQFS. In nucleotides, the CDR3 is TGTGCCAGCAGCTTAGATCCGGGGGGAGGGGCCTACAATGAGCAGTTCTCC.

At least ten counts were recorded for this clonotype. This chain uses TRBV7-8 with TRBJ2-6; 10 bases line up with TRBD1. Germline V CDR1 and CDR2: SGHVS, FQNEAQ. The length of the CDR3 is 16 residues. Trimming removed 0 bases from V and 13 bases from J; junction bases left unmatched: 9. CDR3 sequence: CASSLAGQGGSWVLTF. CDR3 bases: TGTGCCAGCAGCTTAGCCGGACAGGGGGGCTCTTGGGTCCTGACTTTC.

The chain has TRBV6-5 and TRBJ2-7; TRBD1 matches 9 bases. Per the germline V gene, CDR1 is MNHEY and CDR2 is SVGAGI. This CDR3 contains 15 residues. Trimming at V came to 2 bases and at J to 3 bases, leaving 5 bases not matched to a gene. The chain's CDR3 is CASSYLGGQGYEQYF. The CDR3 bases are TGTGCCAGCAGTTACCTCGGGGGACAGGGCTACGAGCAGTACTTC.

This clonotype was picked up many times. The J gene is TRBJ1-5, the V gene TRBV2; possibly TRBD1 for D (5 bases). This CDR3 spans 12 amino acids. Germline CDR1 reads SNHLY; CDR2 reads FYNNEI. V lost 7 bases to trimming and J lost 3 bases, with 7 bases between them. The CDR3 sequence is CASKTVNQPQHF. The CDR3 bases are TGTGCCAGCAAGACAGTCAATCAGCCCCAGCATTTT.

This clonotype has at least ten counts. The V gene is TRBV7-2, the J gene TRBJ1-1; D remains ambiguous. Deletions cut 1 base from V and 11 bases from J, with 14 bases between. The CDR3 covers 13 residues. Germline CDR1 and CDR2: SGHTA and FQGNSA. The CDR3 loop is CASSLEPNTGAFF. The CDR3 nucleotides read TGTGCCAGCAGCTTAGAACCTAACACTGGGGCTTTCTTT.

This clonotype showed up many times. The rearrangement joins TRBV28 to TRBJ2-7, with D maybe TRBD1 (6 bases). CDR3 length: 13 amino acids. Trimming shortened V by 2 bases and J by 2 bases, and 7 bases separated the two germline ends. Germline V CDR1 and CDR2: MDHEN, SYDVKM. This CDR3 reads CASSLNRAYEQYF. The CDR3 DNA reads TGTGCCAGCAGTTTAAACAGGGCCTACGAGCAGTACTTC.

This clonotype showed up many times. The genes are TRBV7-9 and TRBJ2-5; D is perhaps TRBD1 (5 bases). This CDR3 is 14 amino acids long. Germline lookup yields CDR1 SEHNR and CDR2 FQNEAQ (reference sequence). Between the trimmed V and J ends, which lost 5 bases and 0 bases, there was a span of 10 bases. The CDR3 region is CASSPDSYQETQYF. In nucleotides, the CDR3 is TGTGCCAGCAGCCCAGACAGTTACCAAGAGACCCAGTACTTC.

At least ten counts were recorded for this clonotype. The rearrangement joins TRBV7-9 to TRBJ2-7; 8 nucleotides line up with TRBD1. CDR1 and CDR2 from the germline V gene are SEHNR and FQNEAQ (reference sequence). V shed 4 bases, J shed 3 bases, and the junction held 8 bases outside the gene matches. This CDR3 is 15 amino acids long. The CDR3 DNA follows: TGTGCCAGCAGCTCCCAGCGGACAGGGAACTACGAGCAGTACTTC. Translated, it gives CASSSQRTGNYEQYF.

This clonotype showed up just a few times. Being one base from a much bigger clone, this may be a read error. This CDR3 reads CASSEGQALAKNIQYF. CDR3 coding DNA: TGTGCCAGCAGTGAAGGACAGGCTCTAGCCAAAAACATTCAGTACTTC. The chain recombines TRBV6-1 with TRBJ2-4; D may be TRBD1 (6 bases). Germline V CDR1 and CDR2: MNHNS, SASEGT. V lost 1 base and J lost 0, with 10 bases in between. The CDR3 is 16 residues long.

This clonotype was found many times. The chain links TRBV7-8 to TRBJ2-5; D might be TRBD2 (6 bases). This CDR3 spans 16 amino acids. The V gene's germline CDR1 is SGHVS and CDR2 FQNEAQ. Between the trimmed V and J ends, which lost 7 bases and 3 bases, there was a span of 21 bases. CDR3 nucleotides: TGTGCCAGCACCCACGGGGGTCGTGTCTTCAAAGAGACCCAGTACTTC. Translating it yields CASTHGGRVFKETQYF.

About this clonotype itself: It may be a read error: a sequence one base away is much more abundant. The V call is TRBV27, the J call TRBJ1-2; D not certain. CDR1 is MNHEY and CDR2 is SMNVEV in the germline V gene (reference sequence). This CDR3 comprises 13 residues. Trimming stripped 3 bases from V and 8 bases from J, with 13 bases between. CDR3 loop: CASSFRPSQGYTF. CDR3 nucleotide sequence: TGTGCCAGCAGTTTCCGGCCGTCTCAAGGCTACACCTTC.

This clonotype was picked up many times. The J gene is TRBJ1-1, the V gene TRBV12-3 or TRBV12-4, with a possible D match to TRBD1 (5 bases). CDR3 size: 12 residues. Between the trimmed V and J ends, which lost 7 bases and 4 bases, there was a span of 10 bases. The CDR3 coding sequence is TGTGCCAGCATCCGGGGGGGCACTGAAGCTTTCTTT. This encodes CASIRGGTEAFF.

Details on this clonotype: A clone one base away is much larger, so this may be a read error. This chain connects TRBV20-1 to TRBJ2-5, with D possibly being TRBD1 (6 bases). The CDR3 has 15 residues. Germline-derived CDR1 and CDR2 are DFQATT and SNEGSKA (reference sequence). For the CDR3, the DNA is TGCAGTGCTAGTCAATACAGGACAGACCAAGGGACCCAGTACTTC. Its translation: CSASQYRTDQGTQYF.

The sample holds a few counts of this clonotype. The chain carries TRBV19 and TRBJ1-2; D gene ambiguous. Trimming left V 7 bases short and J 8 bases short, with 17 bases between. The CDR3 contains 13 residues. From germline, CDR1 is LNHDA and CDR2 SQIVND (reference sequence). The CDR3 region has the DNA TGTGCCAGTATAGGAGCTGGCTTTGGGGGCTACACCTTC. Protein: CASIGAGFGGYTF.

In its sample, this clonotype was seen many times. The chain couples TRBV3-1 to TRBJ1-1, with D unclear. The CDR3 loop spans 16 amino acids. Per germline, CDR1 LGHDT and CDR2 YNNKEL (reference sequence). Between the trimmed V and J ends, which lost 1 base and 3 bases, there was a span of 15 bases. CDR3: CASSQVPGLGDTEAFF. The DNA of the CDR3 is TGTGCCAGCAGCCAAGTACCGGGCCTTGGGGACACTGAAGCTTTCTTT.

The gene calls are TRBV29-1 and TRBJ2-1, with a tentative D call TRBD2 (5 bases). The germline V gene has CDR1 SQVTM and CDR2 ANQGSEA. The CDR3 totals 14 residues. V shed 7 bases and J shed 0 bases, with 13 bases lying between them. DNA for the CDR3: TGCAGCGAAAGGACGGGAAGCTCCTACAATGAGCAGTTCTTC. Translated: CSERTGSSYNEQFF.

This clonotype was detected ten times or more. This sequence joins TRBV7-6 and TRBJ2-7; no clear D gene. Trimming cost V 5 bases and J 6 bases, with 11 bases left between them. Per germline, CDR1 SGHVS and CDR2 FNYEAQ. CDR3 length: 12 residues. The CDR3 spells CASSLRNAEQYF. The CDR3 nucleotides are TGTGCCAGCAGCCTCCGAAACGCCGAGCAGTACTTC.

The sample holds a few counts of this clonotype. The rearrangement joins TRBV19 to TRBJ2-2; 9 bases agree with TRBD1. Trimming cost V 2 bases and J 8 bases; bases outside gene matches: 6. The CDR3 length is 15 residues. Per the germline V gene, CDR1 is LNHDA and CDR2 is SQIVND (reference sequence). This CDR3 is CASSISSTGGGELFF. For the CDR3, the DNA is TGTGCCAGTAGTATAAGCTCGACAGGGGGAGGGGAGCTGTTTTTT.

CDR3 in amino acids: CASSYTRAGHQNIQYF. The DNA of the CDR3 is TGTGCCAGCAGTTACACCCGGGCGGGGCACCAAAACATTCAGTACTTC. The chain links TRBV6-2 or TRBV6-3 to TRBJ2-4; D is possibly TRBD2 (6 bases). V was pared by 2 bases and J by 5 bases, with 16 bases between. Germline-derived CDR1 and CDR2 are MNHEY and SVGEGT. The CDR3 runs to 16 residues.